This T cell receptor (beta chain) was recorded in a study of blood T cell repertoires in COVID-19. Study as a whole: COVID-19 samples from acute and convalescent phases originated in the United States, Italy and Spain. PBMCs, B-cell-depleted T cells, or T cells provided the cDNA or gDNA that made up the material.

V trimming: 5 bases; J trimming: 9 bases; junction bases outside the gene matches: 10. The CDR3 is 15 residues long. Germline CDR1 is SGHAT and CDR2 is FQDESV (reference sequence). This clone was counted a few times. Sequencing was performed with immunoSEQ multiplex PCR; in TCRdb, only in-frame clones are kept and a portion is missing. The table includes tens of thousands of clones, about 70% detected once. The specimen sequenced was peripheral blood. This TCR was sampled from a human donor in a cohort sampled during active COVID-19. This chain joins TRBV11-1 and TRBJ2-1, with 10 bases aligning to TRBD1. In DNA form, the CDR3 reads TGTGCCAGCAGCGTGACAGGGGGCGATCGAAGTGAGCAGTTCTTC. As protein: CASSVTGGDRSEQFF.